The clone carrying this T cell receptor beta chain was found once. Its antigen is currently unknown. These data originate in a study of OX40 agonist ivuxolimab in advanced cancers. For the study at large: Dosing consisted of intravenous ivuxolimab at 0.01 to 10 mg/kg every 2 weeks. The study enrolled dose-escalation patients with hepatocellular carcinoma, melanoma, renal cell or head and neck cancer.

Sampled blood was obtained at baseline, cycle 4 day 1, and cycle 7 day 1. The data were produced by immunoSEQ multiplex PCR, yet TCRdb's version contains in-frame clones alone and is incomplete. The sample records tens of thousands of clones, about 86% being singletons. General study results and limits: Compared with CD4+, CD8+ T cells on average had more expanded clones.

The sample here was CD4+ or CD8+ T cells sorted from blood, taken in a trial of the OX40 agonist ivuxolimab. The TCR comes from an adult with an advanced solid tumor such as melanoma, head and neck, liver or kidney cancer.

CDR3 loop: CASSVGSWTEAFF. The CDR3 DNA sequence: TGTGCCAGCAGCGTGGGCAGTTGGACTGAAGCTTTCTTT. This chain links TRBV9 with TRBJ1-1; the D is unclear. The CDR3 sequence is 13 residues long. The V and J ends lost 2 bases and 5 bases respectively, with 10 bases between them. CDR1 is SGDLS and CDR2 is YYNGEE in the germline V gene.